Listed below are T cell receptor beta chains from one sample, sequenced in a study of T cell responses to AZD1222 COVID-19 vaccine. Clones were sequenced by immunoSEQ multiplex PCR, and TCRdb holds only the in-frame ones, with some missing. Among more than 140,000 clones listed, approximately 88% were seen once. Sequenced material: peripheral blood, taken on day 0 of MenACWY control vaccination. The receptors originated from an adult in good health. CDR3s include the opening cysteine and the closing phenylalanine or tryptophan. D genes are given only for firm matches. For some rows the clone size is stated as once, few or many, or as a class when expanded; others skip it.

clone_size	d_call	v_call	j_call	cdr3_aa	cdr3_nt
once	NA	TRBV11-3	TRBJ1-2	CASSSSASDHGYTF	TGTGCCAGCAGCTCCTCCGCCTCGGATCATGGCTACACCTTC
NA	TRBD1	TRBV19	TRBJ1-1	CASSVDRVGTEAFF	TGTGCCAGTAGTGTGGACAGGGTGGGCACTGAAGCTTTCTTT
NA	NA	TRBV29-1	TRBJ1-2	CSARWGAGGYTF	TGCAGCGCCCGGTGGGGGGCGGGGGGCTACACCTTC
NA	NA	TRBV18	TRBJ2-3	CASSPGQGFPDTQYF	TGTGCCAGCTCACCAGGGCAGGGTTTCCCCGATACGCAGTATTTT
NA	NA	TRBV6-6	TRBJ2-5	CASSSRGFWETQYF	TGTGCCAGCAGTTCTCGCGGCTTTTGGGAGACCCAGTACTTC
NA	NA	TRBV6-6	TRBJ2-7	CASTTPTGGYEQYF	TGTGCCAGCACGACCCCTACCGGGGGTTACGAGCAGTACTTC
NA	NA	TRBV15	TRBJ2-1	CATSRGPYTYNEQFF	TGTGCCACCAGCAGAGGGCCGTACACCTACAATGAGCAGTTCTTC
once	NA	TRBV7-2	TRBJ1-1	CASRFLQERDTEAFF	TGTGCCAGCAGATTCCTTCAAGAAAGAGACACTGAAGCTTTCTTT
NA	TRBD2	TRBV30	TRBJ2-2	CAWMSGRAGELFF	TGTGCCTGGATGAGCGGGAGGGCTGGGGAGCTGTTTTTT
NA	NA	TRBV30	TRBJ1-2	CAWSVRSNVYGYTF	TGTGCCTGGAGTGTACGCAGCAATGTCTATGGCTACACCTTC
NA	TRBD1	TRBV24-1	TRBJ1-5	CATQGAQGQPQHF	TGTGCCACCCAGGGGGCTCAAGGACAGCCCCAGCATTTT
NA	NA	TRBV24-1	TRBJ2-2	CATSSLNFGGLNTGELFF	TGTGCCACCAGTTCCCTCAACTTCGGGGGCTTGAACACCGGGGAGCTGTTTTTT
NA	TRBD2	TRBV7-2	TRBJ2-7	CASSLWTSGRVPYEQYF	TGTGCCAGCAGCCTCTGGACTAGCGGGAGGGTGCCATACGAGCAGTACTTC
NA	NA	TRBV5-1	TRBJ1-1	CASSPSGQNTEAFF	TGCGCCAGCAGCCCATCGGGACAGAACACTGAAGCTTTCTTT
NA	TRBD1	TRBV9	TRBJ2-2	CASSDQDRWTGELFF	TGTGCCAGCAGCGATCAGGACAGGTGGACCGGGGAGCTGTTTTTT
NA	NA	TRBV19	TRBJ1-2	CASSINMEDPLWGYTF	TGTGCCAGTAGTATTAATATGGAGGATCCCTTGTGGGGCTACACCTTC
NA	NA	TRBV3-1/TRBV3-2	TRBJ2-1	CASSVKNEQFF	TGTGCCAGCAGCGTAAAGAATGAGCAGTTCTTC
NA	NA	TRBV28	TRBJ1-2	CASSSPASPPLFGYTF	TGTGCCAGCAGTTCCCCGGCGTCGCCTCCCCTGTTTGGCTACACCTTC
NA	NA	TRBV30	TRBJ1-3	CAGEAGAGDTIYF	TGTGCCGGGGAAGCAGGGGCCGGGGACACCATATATTTT
NA	NA	TRBV6-6	TRBJ1-5	CASSSDIYSNQPQHF	TGTGCCAGCAGTTCCGACATTTATAGCAATCAGCCCCAGCATTTT
NA	NA	TRBV24-1	TRBJ1-3	CATKGAFWGRSGNTIYF	TGTGCCACCAAAGGGGCCTTTTGGGGCCGGTCTGGAAACACCATATATTTT
NA	NA	TRBV5-4	TRBJ2-3	CASRYKMGESTDTQYF	TGTGCCAGCAGATACAAGATGGGGGAGAGCACAGATACGCAGTATTTT
NA	TRBD1	TRBV5-6	TRBJ1-1	CASSAGGQGNTEAFF	TGTGCCAGCAGCGCCGGGGGACAGGGAAACACTGAAGCTTTCTTT
NA	NA	TRBV29-1	TRBJ2-1	CTAKVYNEQFF	TGCACCGCAAAGGTGTACAATGAGCAGTTCTTC
NA	NA	TRBV5-1	TRBJ1-2	CASSLAENGYTF	TGCGCCAGCAGCTTGGCCGAGAATGGCTACACCTTC
NA	TRBD2	TRBV3-1/TRBV3-2	TRBJ2-7	CASSRASGGAEQYF	TGTGCCAGCAGCCGGGCTAGCGGGGGGGCTGAGCAGTACTTC
few	TRBD1	TRBV6-4	TRBJ2-1	CASSETDRAHGAEQFF	TGTGCCAGCAGTGAAACGGACAGGGCCCATGGAGCTGAGCAGTTCTTC
NA	NA	TRBV18	TRBJ1-2	CASSDLTPRNYGYTF	TGTGCCAGCTCAGATTTAACTCCAAGGAACTATGGCTACACCTTC
once	NA	TRBV7-3	TRBJ2-5	CASSRDFKETQYF	TGTGCCAGCAGCCGGGACTTCAAAGAGACCCAGTACTTC
NA	NA	TRBV7-9	TRBJ1-4	CASSLVAGSREKLFF	TGTGCCAGCAGCTTAGTGGCAGGGTCTCGGGAAAAACTGTTTTTT
NA	TRBD2	TRBV6-5	TRBJ2-3	CAGKRIAGGPDTQYF	TGTGCGGGCAAGAGGATAGCGGGAGGGCCAGATACGCAGTATTTT
NA	TRBD1	TRBV5-4	TRBJ1-5	CASSYGTGLNQPQHF	TGTGCCAGCAGCTATGGGACAGGATTAAATCAGCCCCAGCATTTT
NA	NA	TRBV5-4	TRBJ2-5	CASSLVGETQYF	TGTGCCAGCAGCTTGGTGGGAGAGACCCAGTACTTC
once	NA	TRBV18	TRBJ1-2	CASSPANSRGGNYGYTF	TGTGCCAGCTCACCTGCGAATTCCAGGGGAGGGAACTATGGCTACACCTTC
NA	NA	TRBV5-4	TRBJ1-3	CASSLYQLGNTIYF	TGTGCCAGCAGCTTGTACCAACTCGGAAACACCATATATTTT
NA	NA	TRBV18	TRBJ1-2	CASSPYRDGSNYGYTF	TGTGCCAGCTCACCCTATAGGGACGGTTCTAACTATGGCTACACCTTC
NA	TRBD2	TRBV7-2	TRBJ2-3	CATPRRREGRDTQYF	TGTGCCACCCCCCGGCGGCGGGAGGGCCGGGATACGCAGTATTTT
few	TRBD1	TRBV28	TRBJ2-5	CASAANRGPYQETQYF	TGTGCCAGCGCGGCTAACAGGGGGCCGTACCAAGAGACCCAGTACTTC
NA	NA	TRBV3-1/TRBV3-2	TRBJ1-4	CASGRDTGEKLFF	TGTGCCAGCGGACGGGACACTGGGGAAAAACTGTTTTTT
NA	TRBD1	TRBV5-1	TRBJ1-1	CASSSRTGGASAAFF	TGCGCCAGCAGCTCAAGGACAGGGGGCGCGTCCGCGGCTTTCTTT
NA	TRBD1	TRBV5-1	TRBJ1-4	CASSSGTGREKLFF	TGCGCCAGCAGCTCTGGGACAGGGAGAGAAAAACTGTTTTTT
NA	TRBD2	TRBV28	TRBJ2-7	CASRPAAGPSYEQYF	TGTGCCAGCAGACCGGCAGCGGGGCCCTCCTACGAGCAGTACTTC
NA	NA	TRBV28	TRBJ2-7	CASSLRDFPFEQYF	TGTGCCAGCAGCCTACGGGACTTTCCCTTCGAGCAGTACTTC
NA	NA	TRBV7-2	TRBJ2-7	CASSLGTDSYEQYF	TGTGCCAGCAGCTTAGGGACGGACTCCTACGAGCAGTACTTC
NA	NA	TRBV7-3	TRBJ2-3	CASSSKGTRTDTQYF	TGTGCCAGCAGCTCCAAAGGGACACGCACAGATACGCAGTATTTT
NA	NA	TRBV19	TRBJ2-4	CASSMVNLKNIQYF	TGTGCCAGTAGTATGGTTAACCTCAAAAACATTCAGTACTTC
few	TRBD2	TRBV7-9	TRBJ2-7	CASSLELAGTYEQYF	TGTGCCAGCAGCTTAGAACTAGCGGGAACCTACGAGCAGTACTTC
NA	NA	TRBV6-1	TRBJ1-5	CASSGDRNSNQPQHF	TGTGCCAGCAGCGGCGACAGGAATAGCAATCAGCCCCAGCATTTT
NA	TRBD1	TRBV18	TRBJ1-1	CASSPQGAGTEAFF	TGTGCCAGCTCACCCCAGGGGGCAGGGACTGAAGCTTTCTTT